This record concerns one T cell receptor (beta chain) sequence. With autoimmune disease history or systemic immunosuppression, patients were excluded. The data were taken from a study of OX40 agonist ivuxolimab in advanced cancers. Germline V gene lookup returns CDR1 MNHEY and CDR2 SMNVEV (reference sequence). V trimming: 5 bases; J trimming: 5 bases; junction bases outside the gene matches: 10. There are 16 residues in the CDR3. Clones were sequenced by immunoSEQ multiplex PCR, and TCRdb holds only the in-frame ones, with some missing. The sample lists about 79,000 clones; 90% to 95% were seen once. The receptor's source is an adult with an advanced solid tumor such as melanoma, head and neck, liver or kidney cancer. Sequencing was performed on CD4+ or CD8+ T cells sorted from blood, taken in a trial of the OX40 agonist ivuxolimab. The chain joins TRBV27 to TRBJ2-2, with 8 bases aligning to TRBD1. This CDR3 reads CASSILSRQGTGELFF. The CDR3 DNA follows: TGTGCCAGCAGTATATTAAGCCGACAGGGGACCGGGGAGCTGTTTTTT.